This T cell receptor (beta chain) was identified in a study of Ad26.COV2.S vaccination and SARS-CoV-2 variants. Study-wide background: The vaccine Ad26.COV2.S was put into the muscle once, or twice with 56 days between.

The study's findings and limits: Reported findings describe substantial breadth in spike-specific CD8+ and CD4+ T cell responses following vaccination.

The CDR3 runs to 15 residues. Trimming stripped 0 bases from V and 3 bases from J, with 12 bases between. Germline assignment: CDR1 SGHRS and CDR2 YFSETQ. The method was immunoSEQ multiplex PCR; TCRdb's version includes in-frame clones alone and lacks a portion of them. The sample shows about 470,000 clones, 90% of them seen only once. This clone was counted a single time. The target antigen is unknown. Treatment indicated: 19 received Ad26.COV2.S at low or high dose, single or two shots; 5 received placebo; per-sample allocation not given. Each sample was drawn 63 days after the first injection (of vaccine or placebo). The shot given was an Ad26 vector that makes Wuhan-strain SARS-CoV-2 spike.

The gene calls are TRBV5-1 and TRBJ2-5; TRBD2 might be the D (7 bases). The specimen was peripheral blood, collected in a trial of Ad26.COV2.S vaccine versus placebo. This clonotype was sampled from a person aged 18 to 65 who received the Ad26.COV2.S COVID-19 vaccine or a placebo. The CDR3 sequence is CASSLEGGGEETQYF. Here the CDR3 DNA reads TGCGCCAGCAGCTTGGAGGGGGGGGGCGAAGAGACCCAGTACTTC.